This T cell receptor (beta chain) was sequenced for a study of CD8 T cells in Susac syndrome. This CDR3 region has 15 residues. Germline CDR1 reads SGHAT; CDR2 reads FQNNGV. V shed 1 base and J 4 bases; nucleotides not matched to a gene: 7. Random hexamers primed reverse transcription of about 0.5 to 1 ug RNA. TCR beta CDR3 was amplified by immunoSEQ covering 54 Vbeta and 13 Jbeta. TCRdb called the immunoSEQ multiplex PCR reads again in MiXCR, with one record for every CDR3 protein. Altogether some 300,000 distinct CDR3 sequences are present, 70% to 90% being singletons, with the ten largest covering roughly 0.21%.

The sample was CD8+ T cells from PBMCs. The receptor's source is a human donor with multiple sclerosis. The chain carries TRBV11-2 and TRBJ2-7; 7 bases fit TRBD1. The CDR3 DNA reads TGTGCCAGCAGCTTAGCGACAGGGATAAGGTACGAGCAGTACTTC. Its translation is CASSLATGIRYEQYF.